This T cell receptor (beta chain) was sequenced in a study of T cells in Graves' hyperthyroidism and ophthalmopathy. Trimming cost V 3 bases and J 4 bases, with 21 bases left between them. Germline CDR1 is LNHDA and CDR2 is SQIVND (reference sequence). CDR3 length: 18 amino acids. Template material for amplifying TCR beta CDR3 regions consisted of RNA transcripts. RT-PCR in the first round (using the HTBI primer set) targeted the TCR CDR3. TCRdb passed the multiplex PCR reads through MiXCR, listing each CDR3 protein once. Of 600,000 to 850,000 distinct CDR3 sequences listed, about 17% are singletons. The V call is TRBV19, the J call TRBJ2-2, with a tentative D call TRBD1 (6 bases). This TCR came from a woman aged 45-60 years with Graves' hyperthyroidism that later progressed to Graves' ophthalmopathy. The specimen was blood. Here the CDR3 DNA reads TGTGCCAGTAGTATCCCCTGGGCAGGGGTCGAGGGCACCGGGGAGCTGTTTTTT. Its protein product is CASSIPWAGVEGTGELFF.